This TCR beta chain emerged from a study of cytomegalovirus exposure and HLA in healthy donors. Details on this clone: The target antigen is unknown.

The protocol was immunoSEQ multiplex PCR, while the TCRdb copy is restricted to in-frame clones and leaves out a portion. The table has roughly 63,000 clones, 89% seen once. Study results and caveats: The dataset shows that most TCR sequences were rare, while some public TCRs occurred in many donors.

The germline V gene has CDR1 SEHNR and CDR2 FQNEAQ (reference sequence). This CDR3 has 14 amino acids. The ends were cut back, 1 base at V and 6 bases at J, with 13 bases in the middle. The material sequenced was PBMCs. The sequence came from a woman aged 18-35 years in good health and CMV-seronegative. The rearrangement uses TRBV7-9 and TRBJ2-7; D gene unclear. CDR3 in amino acids: CASSLVSILGEQYF. The CDR3 DNA follows: TGTGCCAGCAGCTTAGTTTCGATCCTAGGCGAGCAGTACTTC.